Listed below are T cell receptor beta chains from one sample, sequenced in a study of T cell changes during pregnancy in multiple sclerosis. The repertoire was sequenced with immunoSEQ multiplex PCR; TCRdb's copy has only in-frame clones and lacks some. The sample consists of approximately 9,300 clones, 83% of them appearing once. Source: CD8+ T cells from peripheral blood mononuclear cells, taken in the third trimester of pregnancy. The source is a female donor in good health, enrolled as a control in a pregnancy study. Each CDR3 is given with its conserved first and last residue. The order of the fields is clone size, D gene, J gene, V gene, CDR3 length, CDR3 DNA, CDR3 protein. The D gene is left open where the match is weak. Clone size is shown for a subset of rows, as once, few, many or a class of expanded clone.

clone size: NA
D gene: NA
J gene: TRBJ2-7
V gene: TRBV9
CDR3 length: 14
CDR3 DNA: TGTGCCAGCAGCGTAGGACTGGGAGTCTACGAGCAGTACTTC
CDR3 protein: CASSVGLGVYEQYF

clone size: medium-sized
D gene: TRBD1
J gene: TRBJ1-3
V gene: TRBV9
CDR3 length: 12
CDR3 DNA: TGTGCCAGCGGGGACAGGGGAAACACCATATATTTT
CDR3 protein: CASGDRGNTIYF

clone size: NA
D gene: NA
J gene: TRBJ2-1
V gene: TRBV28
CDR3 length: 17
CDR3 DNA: TGTGCCAGCAGTCCAGGAATGATCGACAGGATCCCCCTCGAGCAGTTCTTC
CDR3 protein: CASSPGMIDRIPLEQFF

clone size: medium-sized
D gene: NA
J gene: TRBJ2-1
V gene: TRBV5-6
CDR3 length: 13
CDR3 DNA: TGTGCCAGCAGCTTGTCCCGGGTGGATGAGCAGTTCTTC
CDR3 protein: CASSLSRVDEQFF

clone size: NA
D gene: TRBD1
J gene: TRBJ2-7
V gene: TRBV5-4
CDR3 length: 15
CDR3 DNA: TGTGCCAGCAGCCCCGGGACAGGGGGCTCGGGGGAGCAGTACTTC
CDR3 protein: CASSPGTGGSGEQYF

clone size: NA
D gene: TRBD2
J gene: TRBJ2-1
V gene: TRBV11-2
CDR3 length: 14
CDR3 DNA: TGTGCCAGCAGCCGCGGGGGGACCTACAATGAGCAGTTCTTC
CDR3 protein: CASSRGGTYNEQFF

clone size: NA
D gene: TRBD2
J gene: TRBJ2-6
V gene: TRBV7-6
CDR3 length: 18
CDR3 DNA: TGTGCCAGCAGCTTTAGCGGGGGGGCCGTCTCTGGGGCCAACGTCCTGACTTTC
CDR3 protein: CASSFSGGAVSGANVLTF

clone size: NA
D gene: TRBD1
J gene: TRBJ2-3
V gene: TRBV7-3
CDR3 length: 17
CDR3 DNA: TGTGCCAGCAGCTTAGAAGACAGGGGGGACTACACAGATACGCAGTATTTT
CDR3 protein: CASSLEDRGDYTDTQYF

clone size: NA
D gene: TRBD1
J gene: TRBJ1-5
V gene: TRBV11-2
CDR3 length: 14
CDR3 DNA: TGTGCCAGCAGCCCAGGGGCAGGGGGACAGCCCCAGCATTTT
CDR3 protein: CASSPGAGGQPQHF

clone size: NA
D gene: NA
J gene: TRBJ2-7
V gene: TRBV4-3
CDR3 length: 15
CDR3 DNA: TGCGCCAGCAGCCAAACAGCCCTCAATCCCTACGAGCAGTACTTC
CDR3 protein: CASSQTALNPYEQYF

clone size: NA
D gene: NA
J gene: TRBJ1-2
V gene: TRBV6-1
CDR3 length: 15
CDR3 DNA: TGTGCCAGCAGTGAAGAGTCAAGCGGACCCTATGGCTACACCTTC
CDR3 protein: CASSEESSGPYGYTF

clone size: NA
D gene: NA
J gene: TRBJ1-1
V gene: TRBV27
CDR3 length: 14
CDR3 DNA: TGTGCCAGCAGTTACACAGAATCCAACACTGAAGCTTTCTTT
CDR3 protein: CASSYTESNTEAFF

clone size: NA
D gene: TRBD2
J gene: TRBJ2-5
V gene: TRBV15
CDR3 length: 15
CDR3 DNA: TGTGCCACCCTTAGGACTAGCGGGACCCGAGAGACCCAGTACTTC
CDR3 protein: CATLRTSGTRETQYF

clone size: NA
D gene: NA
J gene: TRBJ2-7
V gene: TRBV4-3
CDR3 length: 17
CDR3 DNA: TGCGCCAGCAGCCAGGGCGGGGTCCCGGGGGAGGACTACGAGCAGTACTTC
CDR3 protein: CASSQGGVPGEDYEQYF

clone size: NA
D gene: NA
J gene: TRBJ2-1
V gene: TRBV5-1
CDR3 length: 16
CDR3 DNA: TGCGCCAGCAGCTTAGGGCGGGTGACCCCTGGCAATGAGCAGTTCTTC
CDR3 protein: CASSLGRVTPGNEQFF

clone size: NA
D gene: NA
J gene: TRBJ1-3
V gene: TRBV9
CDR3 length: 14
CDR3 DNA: TGTGCCAGCAGCGGAGGGGGCTCTGGAAACACCATATATTTT
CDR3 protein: CASSGGGSGNTIYF

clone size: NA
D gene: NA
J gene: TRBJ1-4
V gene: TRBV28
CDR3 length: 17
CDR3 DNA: TGTGCCAGCAGTTTACCGGGACAATGGTCGACTAATGAAAAACTGTTTTTT
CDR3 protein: CASSLPGQWSTNEKLFF

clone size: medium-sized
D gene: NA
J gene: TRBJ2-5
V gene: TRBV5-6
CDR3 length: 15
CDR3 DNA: TGTGCCAGCAGCACCAACCGACAGTCCCAAGAGACCCAGTACTTC
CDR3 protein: CASSTNRQSQETQYF

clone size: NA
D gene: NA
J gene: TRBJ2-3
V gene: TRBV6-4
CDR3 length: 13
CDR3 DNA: TGTGCCAGCAGCGCCCGCGAGACAGATACGCAGTATTTT
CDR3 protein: CASSARETDTQYF

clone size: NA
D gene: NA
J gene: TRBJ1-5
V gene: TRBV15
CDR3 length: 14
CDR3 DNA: TGTGCCACCAGCAGAGGACAGGAGAATCAGCCCCAGCATTTT
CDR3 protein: CATSRGQENQPQHF

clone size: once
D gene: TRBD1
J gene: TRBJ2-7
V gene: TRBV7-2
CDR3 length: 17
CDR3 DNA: TGTGCCAGCAGCCTGGCCCCTGGACAGGGAAGTTCCTACGAGCAGTACTTC
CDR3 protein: CASSLAPGQGSSYEQYF

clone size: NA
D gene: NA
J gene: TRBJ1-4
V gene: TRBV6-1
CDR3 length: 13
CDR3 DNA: TGTGCCAGCAGTGAGGACAGTAAAGAAAAACTGTTTTTT
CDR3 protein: CASSEDSKEKLFF

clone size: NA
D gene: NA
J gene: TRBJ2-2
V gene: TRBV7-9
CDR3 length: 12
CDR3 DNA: TGTGCCAGCAGCTTAGCTACACGGGAGCTGTTTTTT
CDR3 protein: CASSLATRELFF

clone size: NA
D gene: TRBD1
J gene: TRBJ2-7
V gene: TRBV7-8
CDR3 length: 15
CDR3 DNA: TGTGCCAGCAGCTACAGGGACAGCCTTTCCTACGAGCAGTACTTC
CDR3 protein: CASSYRDSLSYEQYF

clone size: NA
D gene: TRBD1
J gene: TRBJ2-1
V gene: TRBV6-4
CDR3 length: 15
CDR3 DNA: TGTGCCAGCAGTCCGGGACAGGGAGGGGTAGAGGAGCAGTTCTTC
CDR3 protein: CASSPGQGGVEEQFF

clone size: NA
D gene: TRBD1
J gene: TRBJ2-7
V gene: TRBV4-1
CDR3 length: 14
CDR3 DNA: TGCGCCAGCAGCCCCCGACAGGGCTCCTACGAGCAGTACTTC
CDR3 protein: CASSPRQGSYEQYF

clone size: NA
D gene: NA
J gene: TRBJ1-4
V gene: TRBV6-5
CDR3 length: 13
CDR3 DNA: TGTGCCAGCAGTTCGGGAGTTCGCGAAAAACTGTTTTTT
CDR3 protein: CASSSGVREKLFF

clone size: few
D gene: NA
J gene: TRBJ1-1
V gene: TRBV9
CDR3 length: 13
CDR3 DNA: TGTGCCAGCAGCGTAGGGCAGTACACTGAAGCTTTCTTT
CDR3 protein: CASSVGQYTEAFF

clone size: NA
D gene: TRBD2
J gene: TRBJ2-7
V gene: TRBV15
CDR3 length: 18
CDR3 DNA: TGTGCCACCAGCAGCGCAAGTAGCGGGAATTCTTTAGGCTACGAGCAGTACTTC
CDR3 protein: CATSSASSGNSLGYEQYF

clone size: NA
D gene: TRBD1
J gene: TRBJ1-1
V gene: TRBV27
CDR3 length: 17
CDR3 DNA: TGTGCCAGCAGTTTTTCGGCCTGGACAGGGATGAACACTGAAGCTTTCTTT
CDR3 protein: CASSFSAWTGMNTEAFF

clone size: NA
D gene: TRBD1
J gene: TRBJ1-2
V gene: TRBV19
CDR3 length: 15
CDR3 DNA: TGTGCCAGTAAACTAGGGACAGGGGATGGCGATGGCTACACCTTC
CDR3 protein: CASKLGTGDGDGYTF

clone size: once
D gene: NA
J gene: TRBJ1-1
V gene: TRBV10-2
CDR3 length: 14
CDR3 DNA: TGCGCCAGCAGTGAGTCGGCAGGCATGGCTGAAGCTTTCTTT
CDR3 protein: CASSESAGMAEAFF

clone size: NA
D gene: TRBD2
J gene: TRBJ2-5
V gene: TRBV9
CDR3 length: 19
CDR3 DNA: TGTGCCAGCAGCGTAGGGGGACTAGCGGGAGGGACGTACCAAGAGACCCAGTACTTC
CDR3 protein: CASSVGGLAGGTYQETQYF

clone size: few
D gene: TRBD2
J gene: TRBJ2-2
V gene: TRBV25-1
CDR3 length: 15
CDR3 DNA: TGTGCCAGCAGTGATCGAGCGGGAGGCCCCGGGGAGCTGTTTTTT
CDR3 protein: CASSDRAGGPGELFF

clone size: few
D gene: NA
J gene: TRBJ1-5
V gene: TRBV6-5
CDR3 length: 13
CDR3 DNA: TGTGCCAGCAGGACGGGGTCCCGGGAGCCCCAGCATTTT
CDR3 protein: CASRTGSREPQHF

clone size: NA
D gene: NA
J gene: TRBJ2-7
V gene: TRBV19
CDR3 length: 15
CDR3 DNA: TGTGCCAGTATCGATGGGGCAGCTGGATCCTACGAGCAGTACTTC
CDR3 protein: CASIDGAAGSYEQYF

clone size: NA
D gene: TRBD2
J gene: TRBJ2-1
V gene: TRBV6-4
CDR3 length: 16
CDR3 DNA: TGTGCCAGCAGTGACGGGGAGACTAGCGGCTACAATGAGCAGTTCTTC
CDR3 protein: CASSDGETSGYNEQFF

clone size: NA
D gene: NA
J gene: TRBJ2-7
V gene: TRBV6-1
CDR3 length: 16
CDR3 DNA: TGTGCCAGCAGTGTGGGGGGTGGGGATTCTTCCTACGAGCAGTACTTC
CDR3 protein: CASSVGGGDSSYEQYF

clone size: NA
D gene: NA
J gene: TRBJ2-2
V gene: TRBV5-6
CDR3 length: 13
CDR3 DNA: TGTGCCAGCAGTCACGGAGCCACCGGGGAGCTGTTTTTT
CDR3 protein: CASSHGATGELFF

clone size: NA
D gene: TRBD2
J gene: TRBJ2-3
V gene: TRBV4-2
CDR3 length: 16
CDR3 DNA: TGTGCCAGCAGCCAACGGACTAGCGGGGATACAGATACGCAGTATTTT
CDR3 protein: CASSQRTSGDTDTQYF

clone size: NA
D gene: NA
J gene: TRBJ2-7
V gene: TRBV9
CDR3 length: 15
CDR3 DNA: TGTGCCAGCAGCCCCTCTGGGACAATGAATGGCGAGCAGTACTTC
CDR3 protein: CASSPSGTMNGEQYF

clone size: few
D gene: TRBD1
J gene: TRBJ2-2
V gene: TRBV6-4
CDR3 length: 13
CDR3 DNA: TGTGCCAGCAGTGAGGGACAGACCGGGGAGCTGTTTTTT
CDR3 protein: CASSEGQTGELFF

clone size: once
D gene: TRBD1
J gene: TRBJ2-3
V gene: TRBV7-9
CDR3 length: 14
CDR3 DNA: TGTGCCAGCACCCACAGGGGGCTGACAGATACGCAGTATTTT
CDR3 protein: CASTHRGLTDTQYF

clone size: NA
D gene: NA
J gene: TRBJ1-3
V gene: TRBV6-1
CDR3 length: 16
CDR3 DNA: TGTGCCAGCAGTGAATCTATAGAGGCCTCTGGAAACACCATATATTTT
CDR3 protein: CASSESIEASGNTIYF

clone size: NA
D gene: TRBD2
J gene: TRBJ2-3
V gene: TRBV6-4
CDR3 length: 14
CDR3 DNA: TGTGCCAGCAGTCCCGGGAGGGAAGGGGATACGCAGTATTTT
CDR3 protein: CASSPGREGDTQYF

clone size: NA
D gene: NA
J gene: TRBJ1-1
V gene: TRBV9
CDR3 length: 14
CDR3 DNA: TGTGCCAGCAGCGTAGTTGGGCGGAACACTGAAGCTTTCTTT
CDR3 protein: CASSVVGRNTEAFF

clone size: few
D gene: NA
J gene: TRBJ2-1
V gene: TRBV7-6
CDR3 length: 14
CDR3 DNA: TGTGCCAGCAGCTTAGGAGAGACAACGGGGGAGCAGTTCTTC
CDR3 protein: CASSLGETTGEQFF

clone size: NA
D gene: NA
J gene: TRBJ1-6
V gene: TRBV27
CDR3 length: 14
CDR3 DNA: TGTGCCAGCAGTTACAGCTCCTATAATTCACCCCTCCACTTT
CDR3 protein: CASSYSSYNSPLHF

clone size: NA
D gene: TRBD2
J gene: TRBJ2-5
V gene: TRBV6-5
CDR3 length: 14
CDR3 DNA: TGTGCCAGCAGTTTTGGAGCGGGAGGGGAGACCCAGTACTTC
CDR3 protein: CASSFGAGGETQYF

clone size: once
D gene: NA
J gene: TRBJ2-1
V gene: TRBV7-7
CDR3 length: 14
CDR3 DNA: TGTGCCAGCAGCTCCAAGAACAACCCCAATGAGCAGTTCTTC
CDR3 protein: CASSSKNNPNEQFF

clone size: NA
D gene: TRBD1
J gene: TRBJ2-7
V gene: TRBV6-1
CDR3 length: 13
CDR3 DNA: TGTGCCAGCAGTGTCACAGGGGGTAGAGAGCAGTACTTC
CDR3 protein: CASSVTGGREQYF

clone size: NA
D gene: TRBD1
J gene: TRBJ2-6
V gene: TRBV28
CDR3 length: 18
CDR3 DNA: TGTGCCAGCAGGACCAAGGGACAGCGGCGTTCTGGGGCCAACGTCCTGACTTTC
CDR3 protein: CASRTKGQRRSGANVLTF

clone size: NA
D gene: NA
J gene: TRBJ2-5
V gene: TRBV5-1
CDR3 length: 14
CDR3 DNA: TGCGCCAGCAGCTCCGGCAGGGCGCAAGAGACCCAGTACTTC
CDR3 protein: CASSSGRAQETQYF

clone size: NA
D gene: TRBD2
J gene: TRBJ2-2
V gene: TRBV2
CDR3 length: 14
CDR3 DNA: TGTGCCAGCACTAGCGGTCTGGATACCGGGGAGCTGTTTTTT
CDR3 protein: CASTSGLDTGELFF

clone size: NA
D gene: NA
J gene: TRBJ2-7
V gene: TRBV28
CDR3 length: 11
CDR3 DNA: TGTGCCAGCAGTTTATCAGGCCCCGTGGACTTC
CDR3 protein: CASSLSGPVDF

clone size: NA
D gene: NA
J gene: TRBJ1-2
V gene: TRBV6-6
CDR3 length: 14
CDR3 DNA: TGTGCCAGCAGCGAAGACATACCTAACTATGGCTACACCTTC
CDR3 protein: CASSEDIPNYGYTF